The 3 T cell receptor beta chains below were found in one sample sequenced in a study of T-cell memory formation after mild COVID-19. TCRdb re-called the 5' RACE reads through MiXCR, storing one row per CDR3 protein. The table shows about 400,000 distinct CDR3 sequences, with around a quarter occurring only once. Input material: PBMCs or a T cell subset sorted from them (not recorded which). The origin of the receptors is an adult woman who had mild COVID-19 (a few samples of this study predate the infection). Cell type and time point are not known.

This clonotype was seen a handful of times. The chain recombines TRBV4-1 with TRBJ2-1; TRBD1 might be the D (6 bases). The ends were cut back, 2 bases at V and 3 bases at J, with 11 bases in the middle. The CDR3 contains 15 residues. Germline V gene lookup returns CDR1 MGHRA and CDR2 YSYEKL. CDR3 protein: CASSQRTGNYNEQFF. CDR3 nucleotide sequence: TGCGCCAGCAGCCAAAGAACAGGGAACTACAATGAGCAGTTCTTC.

This clonotype was observed a handful of times. The chain joins TRBV20-1 to TRBJ2-1; no clear D gene. The CDR3 runs 10 residues. V shed 5 bases and J shed 9 bases, with 8 bases lying between them. CDR1 is DFQATT and CDR2 is SNEGSKA in the germline V gene (reference sequence). The CDR3 DNA reads as TGCAGTGCTGGCTCGCCTGAGCAGTTCTTC. Protein: CSAGSPEQFF.

The chain employs TRBV29-1 and TRBJ2-3; 8 bases are shared with TRBD1. Trimming took 3 bases from V and 3 from J; bases not matched to a gene: 5. The length of the CDR3 is 14 residues. CDR1 and CDR2 (germline): SQVTM, ANQGSEA. CDR3 residues: CSVERQGRTDTQYF. Here the CDR3 DNA reads TGCAGCGTTGAGAGACAGGGGAGGACAGATACGCAGTATTTT.